This T cell receptor beta chain came from a study of cytomegalovirus exposure and HLA in healthy donors. Germline CDR1 SGHRS, CDR2 YFSETQ. CDR3 length: 14 residues. V was cut by 4 bases and J by 5 bases, with 15 bases left in between. This PCR relied on a set of 60 Vbeta primers and 13 Jbeta primers. Assay: immunoSEQ multiplex PCR; the TCRdb copy retains only in-frame clones and omits some. The repertoire holds about 150,000 clones, with around 88% as singletons. The sequenced sample consisted of PBMCs. The receptor's source is a woman aged 18-29 years in good health and CMV-seronegative. The rearrangement joins TRBV5-1 to TRBJ2-5, with a possible D match to TRBD2 (6 bases). The CDR3: CASSAGTLPETQYF. CDR3 nucleotides: TGCGCCAGCAGCGCCGGGACTCTGCCGGAGACCCAGTACTTC.